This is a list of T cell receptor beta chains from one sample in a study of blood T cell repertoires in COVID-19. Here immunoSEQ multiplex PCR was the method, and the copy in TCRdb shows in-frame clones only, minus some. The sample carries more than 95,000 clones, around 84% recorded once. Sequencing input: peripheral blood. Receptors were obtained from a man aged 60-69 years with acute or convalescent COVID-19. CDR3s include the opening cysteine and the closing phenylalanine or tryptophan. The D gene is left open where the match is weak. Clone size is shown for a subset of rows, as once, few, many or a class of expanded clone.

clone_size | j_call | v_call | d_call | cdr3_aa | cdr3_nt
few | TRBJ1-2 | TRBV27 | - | CASRDRRSYGYTF | TGTGCCAGCAGAGACAGGCGGTCCTATGGCTACACCTTC
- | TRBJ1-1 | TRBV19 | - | CASRDTGYGTEAFF | TGTGCCAGTAGGGATACAGGGTATGGCACTGAAGCTTTCTTT
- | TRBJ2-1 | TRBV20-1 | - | CSARDLVEQFF | TGCAGTGCTAGAGATCTAGTTGAGCAGTTCTTC
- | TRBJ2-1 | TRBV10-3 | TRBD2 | CAIRGLAGDSSYNEQFF | TGTGCCATCCGCGGACTAGCGGGAGATAGCTCCTACAATGAGCAGTTCTTC
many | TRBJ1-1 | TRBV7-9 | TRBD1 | CASRVGQGSSEAFF | TGTGCCAGCAGGGTGGGACAGGGAAGCTCTGAAGCTTTCTTT
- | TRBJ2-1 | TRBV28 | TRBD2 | CAIGRAVLNEQFF | TGTGCCATCGGGAGGGCCGTCCTCAATGAGCAGTTCTTC
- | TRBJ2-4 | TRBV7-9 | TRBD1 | CASSRGQGNIQYF | TGTGCCAGCAGCCGGGGACAGGGCAACATTCAGTACTTC
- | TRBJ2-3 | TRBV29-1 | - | CSVAALADADTQYF | TGCAGCGTTGCAGCACTAGCAGACGCAGATACGCAGTATTTT
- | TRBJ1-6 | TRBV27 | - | CASSLTQDWNSPLHF | TGTGCCAGCAGTTTAACGCAGGACTGGAATTCACCCCTCCACTTT
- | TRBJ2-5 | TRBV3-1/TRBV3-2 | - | CASSLRETQYF | TGTGCCAGCAGCCTCAGGGAGACCCAGTACTTC
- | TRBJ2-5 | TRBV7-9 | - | CASSPGHNSKETQYF | TGTGCCAGCAGTCCGGGACATAATTCTAAAGAGACCCAGTACTTC
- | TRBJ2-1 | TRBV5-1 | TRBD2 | CASSLPTSGEINEQFF | TGCGCCAGCAGCCTACCGACTAGCGGGGAAATCAATGAGCAGTTCTTC
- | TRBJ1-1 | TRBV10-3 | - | CAISAESGNTEAFF | TGTGCCATCAGTGCCGAGAGTGGGAACACTGAAGCTTTCTTT
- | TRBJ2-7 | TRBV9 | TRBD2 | CASSPGLAVPYEQYF | TGTGCCAGCAGCCCAGGACTAGCGGTTCCCTACGAGCAGTACTTC
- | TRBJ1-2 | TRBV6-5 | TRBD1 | CASSWKTGTYTF | TGTGCCAGCAGTTGGAAGACAGGGACCTACACCTTC
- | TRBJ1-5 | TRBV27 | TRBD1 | CASSPRDRAQPQHF | TGTGCCAGCAGTCCGAGGGACAGGGCGCAGCCCCAGCATTTT
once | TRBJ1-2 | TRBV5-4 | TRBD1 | CASSLERGLGYTF | TGTGCCAGCAGCTTGGAAAGGGGGCTCGGCTACACCTTC
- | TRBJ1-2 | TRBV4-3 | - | CASSRRLSTSNYGYTF | TGCGCCAGCAGCCGAAGATTGAGTACCTCTAACTATGGCTACACCTTC
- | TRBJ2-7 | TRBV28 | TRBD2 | CASSLLAGGYEQYF | TGTGCCAGCAGTTTATTGGCGGGAGGATACGAGCAGTACTTC
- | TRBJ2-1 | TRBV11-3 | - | CASSPTQEYNEQFF | TGTGCCAGCAGCCCTACACAGGAATACAATGAGCAGTTCTTC
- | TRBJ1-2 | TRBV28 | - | CASSSDRLGGYTF | TGTGCCAGCAGCTCCGACAGGCTAGGTGGCTACACCTTC
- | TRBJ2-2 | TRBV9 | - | CASSVAASGELFF | TGTGCCAGCAGCGTAGCAGCGTCCGGGGAGCTGTTTTTT
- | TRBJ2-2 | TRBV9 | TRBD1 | CASSVTGANTGELFF | TGTGCCAGCAGCGTGACAGGGGCGAACACCGGGGAGCTGTTTTTT
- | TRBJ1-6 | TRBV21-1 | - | CASSKTGTRNSPLHF | TGTGCCAGCAGCAAAACCGGGACACGTAATTCACCCCTCCACTTT
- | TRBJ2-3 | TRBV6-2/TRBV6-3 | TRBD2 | CASSRTRLTDTQYF | TGTGCCAGCAGTAGGACTAGGCTCACAGATACGCAGTATTTT
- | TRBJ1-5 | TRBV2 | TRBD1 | CASAMSLTGGNQPQHF | TGTGCCAGCGCCATGTCCCTTACAGGGGGCAATCAGCCCCAGCATTTT
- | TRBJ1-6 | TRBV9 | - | CASSADGRNSPLHF | TGTGCCAGCAGCGCAGATGGCCGAAATTCACCCCTCCACTTT
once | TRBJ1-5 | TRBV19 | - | CASSSSQIQPQHF | TGTGCCAGTAGTAGTTCTCAGATCCAGCCCCAGCATTTT
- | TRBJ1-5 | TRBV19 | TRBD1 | CASSTRQGANQPQHF | TGTGCCAGTAGTACCCGGCAGGGGGCTAATCAGCCCCAGCATTTT
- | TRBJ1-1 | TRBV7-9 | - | CASSLVRVGTEAFF | TGTGCCAGCAGCTTAGTCCGGGTAGGCACTGAAGCTTTCTTT
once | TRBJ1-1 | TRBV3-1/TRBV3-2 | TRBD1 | CASSQDHRGVTEAFF | TGTGCCAGCAGCCAAGATCACAGGGGAGTCACTGAAGCTTTCTTT
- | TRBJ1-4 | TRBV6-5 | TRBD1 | CASSTGGGEKLFF | TGTGCCAGCAGCACAGGGGGAGGGGAAAAACTGTTTTTT
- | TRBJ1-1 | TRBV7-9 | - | CASSSGARSTEAFF | TGTGCCAGCAGCTCTGGGGCCAGGTCCACTGAAGCTTTCTTT
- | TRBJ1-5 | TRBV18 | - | CASSKDTPSNQPQHF | TGTGCCAGCTCAAAGGACACTCCTAGCAATCAGCCCCAGCATTTT
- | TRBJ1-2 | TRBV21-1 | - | CASSKGQGLRGYTF | TGTGCCAGCAGCAAAGGGCAGGGGTTGCGGGGCTACACCTTC
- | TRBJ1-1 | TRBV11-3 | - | CASTLRGSTEAFF | TGTGCCAGCACCCTAAGAGGGAGCACTGAAGCTTTCTTT
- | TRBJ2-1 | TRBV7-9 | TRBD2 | CASSQAGGGEQFF | TGTGCCAGCAGCCAGGCGGGGGGCGGTGAGCAGTTCTTC
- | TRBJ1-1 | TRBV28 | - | CASTGIRLKEAFF | TGTGCCAGCACCGGAATCAGGCTGAAAGAAGCTTTCTTT
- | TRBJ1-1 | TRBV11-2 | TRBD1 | CASSLTTGGGTEAFF | TGTGCCAGCAGCTTAACTACAGGGGGTGGCACTGAAGCTTTCTTT
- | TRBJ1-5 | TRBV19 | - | CASSIDNGGNQPQHF | TGTGCCAGTAGTATAGATAACGGGGGCAATCAGCCCCAGCATTTT
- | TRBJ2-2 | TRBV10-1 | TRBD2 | CASSASGSTGELFF | TGCGCCAGCAGTGCTAGCGGGAGCACCGGGGAGCTGTTTTTT